This is a list of T cell receptor beta chains from one sample in a study of blood T cell repertoires in COVID-19. Sequencing used immunoSEQ multiplex PCR; TCRdb keeps in-frame clones, though not all of them. The sample lists approximately 500,000 clones; 70% to 90% were seen once. The sample consisted of peripheral blood. These receptors were taken from a human donor in a cohort sampled during active COVID-19. The CDR3 runs from the conserved cysteine through the conserved F or W. The order of the fields is CDR3 DNA, CDR3 protein, D gene, J gene, clone size, V gene. D genes are given only for firm matches. Rows give clone size only sometimes, using once, few, many, or a class for an expanded clone.

DNA: TGTGCCAGTAGTTCTAGCGCGAGCACAGATACGCAGTATTTT
CDR3: CASSSSASTDTQYF
D: -
J: TRBJ2-3
size: few
V: TRBV19

DNA: TGTGCCACCAGCCTTCTTAGCACAGATACGCAGTATTTT
CDR3: CATSLLSTDTQYF
D: -
J: TRBJ2-3
size: -
V: TRBV24-1

DNA: TGCAGTGCTAGTGGGAGGTACTACGAGCAGTACTTC
CDR3: CSASGRYYEQYF
D: -
J: TRBJ2-7
size: -
V: TRBV20-1

DNA: TGTGCCAGCAGCCACGTTGACAGAAACACTGAAGCTTTCTTT
CDR3: CASSHVDRNTEAFF
D: -
J: TRBJ1-1
size: -
V: TRBV3-1/TRBV3-2

DNA: TGTGCCAGCAGCCTCTACCGGGACAGGGGAGAGACCCAGTACTTC
CDR3: CASSLYRDRGETQYF
D: TRBD1
J: TRBJ2-5
size: -
V: TRBV5-6

DNA: TGTGCCAGCTCACCCCCGGGCGGAGGGGGCCTTTACGAGCAGTACTTC
CDR3: CASSPPGGGGLYEQYF
D: -
J: TRBJ2-7
size: once
V: TRBV18

DNA: TGTGCTAGTGGTTTCTCTAATCTTCTACTCAATGAGCAGTTCTTC
CDR3: CASGFSNLLLNEQFF
D: -
J: TRBJ2-1
size: -
V: TRBV12-5

DNA: TGTGCCAGCAGCTTTAGCGGATCGTCGGGCACAGATACGCAGTATTTT
CDR3: CASSFSGSSGTDTQYF
D: -
J: TRBJ2-3
size: -
V: TRBV7-2

DNA: TGTGCCAGCATCGTGAGCGGGAGCACAGATACGCAGTATTTT
CDR3: CASIVSGSTDTQYF
D: -
J: TRBJ2-3
size: -
V: TRBV28

DNA: TGTGCCAGCAGCTTGGCCCCGGGAACCTACGAGCAGTACTTC
CDR3: CASSLAPGTYEQYF
D: -
J: TRBJ2-7
size: once
V: TRBV5-6

DNA: TGTGCCAGCAGCTTAAGACAGGGGCTGAACACTGAAGCTTTCTTT
CDR3: CASSLRQGLNTEAFF
D: TRBD1
J: TRBJ1-1
size: few
V: TRBV13

DNA: TGTGCCAGCAGCTTGGTGACAAGGGGGGAAAAACTGTTTTTT
CDR3: CASSLVTRGEKLFF
D: -
J: TRBJ1-4
size: -
V: TRBV5-8

DNA: TGTGCCATCAGTGAGAATCTTCCGGGGAACACTGAAGCTTTCTTT
CDR3: CAISENLPGNTEAFF
D: -
J: TRBJ1-1
size: -
V: TRBV10-3

DNA: TGTGCCAGCAGTTTACTAGCGATGAAAAACATTCAGTACTTC
CDR3: CASSLLAMKNIQYF
D: -
J: TRBJ2-4
size: -
V: TRBV28

DNA: TGTGCCAAATTAACAGGGAGTAGCAATCAGCCCCAGCATTTT
CDR3: CAKLTGSSNQPQHF
D: -
J: TRBJ1-5
size: -
V: TRBV24-1

DNA: TGTGCCAGCACCCCCGGCGGGAGAAAGACCCAGTACTTC
CDR3: CASTPGGRKTQYF
D: TRBD2
J: TRBJ2-5
size: -
V: TRBV7-8

DNA: TGCGCCAGCACCCCCCACGCGGGCACCGGGGAGCTGTTTTTT
CDR3: CASTPHAGTGELFF
D: -
J: TRBJ2-2
size: -
V: TRBV5-1

DNA: TGTGCCAGTAGCTTCCTAGACAGGCAGGAGACCCAGTACTTC
CDR3: CASSFLDRQETQYF
D: -
J: TRBJ2-5
size: -
V: TRBV19

DNA: TGTGCCAGCTCACCCGGCGGGACCTCCTACAATGAGCAGTTCTTC
CDR3: CASSPGGTSYNEQFF
D: -
J: TRBJ2-1
size: -
V: TRBV18

DNA: TGCAGCGTTGTTGGGACTAGCGGGAGAATTGCCACAGATACGCAGTATTTT
CDR3: CSVVGTSGRIATDTQYF
D: TRBD2
J: TRBJ2-3
size: -
V: TRBV29-1